Following are 6 T cell receptor beta chains from one sample sequenced in a study of cytomegalovirus exposure and HLA in healthy donors. This PCR relied on a set of 60 Vbeta primers and 13 Jbeta primers. Only in-frame clones appear in the TCRdb table, and some are missing; sequencing was by immunoSEQ multiplex PCR. Among 110,000 or so clones listed, more than 70% were seen once. Sequences were obtained from PBMCs. Receptors originate from a young man in good health and CMV-seronegative.

The chain couples TRBV18 to TRBJ2-5, with D possibly TRBD2 on 6 matching bases. Deletions cut 6 bases from V and 5 bases from J, with 22 bases between. The CDR3 covers 16 residues. The V gene's germline CDR1 is KGHSH and CDR2 LQKENI. The CDR3 nucleotides read TGTGCCAGCTCCCCGGGAGCTGGAGGCAGGAGGGAGACCCAGTACTTC. Its protein is CASSPGAGGRRETQYF.

This clone was detected a few times. This CDR3 is CASSGGSGTETDEQYF. The CDR3 DNA follows: TGTGCCAGCAGTGGGGGGTCCGGGACAGAAACCGACGAGCAGTACTTC. The chain has TRBV6-1 and TRBJ2-7; 7 bases match TRBD1. The CDR3 consists of 16 residues. The germline V gene has CDR1 MNHNS and CDR2 SASEGT. The V gene end was trimmed by 4 bases and the J gene end by 5 bases; junction bases not matched to a gene: 14.

The rearrangement uses TRBV18 and TRBJ2-4, with 7 nucleotides matching TRBD2. The CDR3 is 14 amino acids. Unmatched junction bases numbered 5, after V lost 4 bases and J lost 5 bases. CDR1 and CDR2 (germline): KGHSH, LQKENI. Written as DNA, the CDR3 is TGTGCCAGCTCACGGGGTCTAGCGGAAAACATTCAGTACTTC. Amino acid sequence: CASSRGLAENIQYF.

This chain connects TRBV2 to TRBJ1-4, with 7 bases fitting TRBD1. The germline gives CDR1 SNHLY, CDR2 FYNNEI. The V gene end was trimmed by 6 bases and the J gene end by 0 bases; junction bases not matched to a gene: 1. This CDR3 has 14 amino acids. CDR3 sequence: CASRDRATNEKLFF. The CDR3 DNA is TGTGCCAGCAGAGACAGGGCAACTAATGAAAAACTGTTTTTT.

The chain combines TRBV4-3 with TRBJ1-5; TRBD1 agrees at 7 bases. Germline CDR1 reads LGHNA; CDR2 reads YSLEER. V trimming: 0 bases; J trimming: 0 bases; junction bases outside the gene matches: 8. The CDR3 spans 18 residues. The CDR3 region has the DNA TGCGCCAGCAGCCAAGATCGGGTGGGACAGTATAGCAATCAGCCCCAGCATTTT. Encoded protein: CASSQDRVGQYSNQPQHF.

For this clone: At one end, the junction sequence differs from germline, possibly due to a read error. The same CDR3 arises from other DNA sequences in this sample as well. The CDR3 bases are TGTGCGAGCAGCTTAGCGGGGGGGGGCGACTCTCATGGCTACACCTTC. Its translation is CASSLAGGGDSHGYTF. The chain is built from TRBV7-9 and TRBJ1-2, with TRBD1 as a possible D gene (6 bases). Germline V gene data show CDR1 as SEHNR and CDR2 as FQNEAQ (reference sequence). The CDR3 covers 16 residues.